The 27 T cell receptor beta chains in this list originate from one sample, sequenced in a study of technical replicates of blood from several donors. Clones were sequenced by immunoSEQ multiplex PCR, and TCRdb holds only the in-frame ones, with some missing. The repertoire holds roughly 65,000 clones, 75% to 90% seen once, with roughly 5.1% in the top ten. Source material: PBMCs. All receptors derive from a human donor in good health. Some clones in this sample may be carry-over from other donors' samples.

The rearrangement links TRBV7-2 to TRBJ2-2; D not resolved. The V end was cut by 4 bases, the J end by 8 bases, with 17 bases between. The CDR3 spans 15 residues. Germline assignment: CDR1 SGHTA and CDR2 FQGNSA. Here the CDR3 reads CASSSQTARGGELFF. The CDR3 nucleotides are TGTGCCAGCAGCTCCCAGACGGCGAGAGGAGGGGAGCTGTTTTTT.

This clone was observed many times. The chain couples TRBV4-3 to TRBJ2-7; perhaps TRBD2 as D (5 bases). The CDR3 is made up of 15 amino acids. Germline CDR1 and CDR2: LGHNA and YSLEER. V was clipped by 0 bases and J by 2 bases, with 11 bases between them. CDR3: CASSQDGRGTYEQYF. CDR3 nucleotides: TGCGCCAGCAGCCAAGATGGCCGGGGAACCTACGAGCAGTACTTC.

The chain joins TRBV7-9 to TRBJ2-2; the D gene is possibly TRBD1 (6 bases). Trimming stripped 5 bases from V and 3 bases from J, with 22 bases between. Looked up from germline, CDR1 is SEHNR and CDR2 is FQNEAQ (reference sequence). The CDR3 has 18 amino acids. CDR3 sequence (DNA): TGTGCCAGCAGCCGAGAAAGGCAAAGACAGGTGCACACCGGGGAGCTGTTTTTT. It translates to CASSRERQRQVHTGELFF.

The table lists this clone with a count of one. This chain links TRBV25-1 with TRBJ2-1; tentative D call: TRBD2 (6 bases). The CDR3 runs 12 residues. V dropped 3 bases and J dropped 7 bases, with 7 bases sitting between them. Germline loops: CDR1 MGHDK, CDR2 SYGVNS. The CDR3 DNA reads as TGTGCCAGCAGTGATCGGGGGAATGAGCAGTTCTTC. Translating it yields CASSDRGNEQFF.

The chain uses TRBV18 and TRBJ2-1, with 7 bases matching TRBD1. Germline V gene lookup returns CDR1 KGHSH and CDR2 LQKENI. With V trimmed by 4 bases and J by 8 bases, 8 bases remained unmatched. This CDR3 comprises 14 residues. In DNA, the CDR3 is TGTGCCAGCTCACTACTACAGGGGTTCCATGAGCAGTTCTTC. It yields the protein CASSLLQGFHEQFF.

CDR3 DNA sequence: TGCGCCAGCAGCTTGGGCGGGAACTCCTACAATGAGCAGTTCTTC. Translated, it gives CASSLGGNSYNEQFF. This chain links TRBV5-1 with TRBJ2-1; TRBD2 might be the D (6 bases). The CDR3 runs to 15 residues. CDR1 SGHRS and CDR2 YFSETQ come from the germline V gene. Trimming took 0 bases from V and 0 from J, leaving 7 bases between them.

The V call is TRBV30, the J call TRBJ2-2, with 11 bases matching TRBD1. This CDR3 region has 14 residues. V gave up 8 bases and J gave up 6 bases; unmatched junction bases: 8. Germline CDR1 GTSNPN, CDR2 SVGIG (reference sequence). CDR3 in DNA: TGTGCCGGGACAGGGGGGACTGGGTCCGGGGAGCTGTTTTTT. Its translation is CAGTGGTGSGELFF.

CDR3 region: CASSELGVWETQYF. CDR3 bases: TGTGCCAGCAGTGAATTGGGCGTGTGGGAGACCCAGTACTTC. The J gene is TRBJ2-5, the V gene TRBV2; no clear D. The CDR3 contains 14 residues. V lost 2 bases, J lost 5 bases, and 12 bases lay in between. Germline lookup yields CDR1 SNHLY and CDR2 FYNNEI.

Here the CDR3 DNA reads TGTGCCAGCACCAGGATGGACAATATGAACACTGAAGCTTTCTTT. This codes for CASTRMDNMNTEAFF. This chain links TRBV2 with TRBJ1-1; D perhaps matches TRBD1 (5 bases). The germline V gene encodes CDR1 SNHLY and CDR2 FYNNEI. The CDR3 runs to 15 residues. Between the trimmed V and J ends, which lost 7 bases and 0 bases, there was a span of 15 bases.

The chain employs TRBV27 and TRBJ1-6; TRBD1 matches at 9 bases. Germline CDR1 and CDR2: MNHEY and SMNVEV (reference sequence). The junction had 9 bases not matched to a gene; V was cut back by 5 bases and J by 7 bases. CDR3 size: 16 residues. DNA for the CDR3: TGTGCCAGCAGTCCCTCCGGGACAGGGAGGAATTCACCCCTCCACTTT. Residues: CASSPSGTGRNSPLHF.

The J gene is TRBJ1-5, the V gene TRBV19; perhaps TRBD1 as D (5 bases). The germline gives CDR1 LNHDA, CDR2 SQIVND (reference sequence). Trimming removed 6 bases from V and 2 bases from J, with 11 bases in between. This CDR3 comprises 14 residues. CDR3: CASRGGWGNQPQHF. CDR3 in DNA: TGTGCCAGTAGGGGGGGATGGGGCAATCAGCCCCAGCATTTT.

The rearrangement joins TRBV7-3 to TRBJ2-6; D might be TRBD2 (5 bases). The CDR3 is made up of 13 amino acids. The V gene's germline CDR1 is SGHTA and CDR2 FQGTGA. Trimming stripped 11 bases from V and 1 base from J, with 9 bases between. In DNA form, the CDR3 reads TGTGCCTCCCGGGGTTCTGGGGCCAACGTCCTGACTTTC. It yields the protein CASRGSGANVLTF.

For the CDR3, the DNA is TGTGCCAGCAGCCCCCAGGGAAGTATGGGCGAGCAGTACTTC. It codes for CASSPQGSMGEQYF. The rearrangement uses TRBV11-2 and TRBJ2-7; the D gene is possibly TRBD1 (5 bases). This CDR3 has 14 amino acids. V was cut by 5 bases and J by 6 bases, with 17 bases left in between. Germline-derived CDR1 and CDR2 are SGHAT and FQNNGV.

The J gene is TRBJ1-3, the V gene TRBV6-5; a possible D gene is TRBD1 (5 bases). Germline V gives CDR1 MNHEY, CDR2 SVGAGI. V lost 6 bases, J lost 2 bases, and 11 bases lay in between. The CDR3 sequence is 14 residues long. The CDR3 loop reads CASSPGTPGNTIYF. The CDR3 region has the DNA TGTGCCAGCAGCCCCGGGACTCCTGGAAACACCATATATTTT.

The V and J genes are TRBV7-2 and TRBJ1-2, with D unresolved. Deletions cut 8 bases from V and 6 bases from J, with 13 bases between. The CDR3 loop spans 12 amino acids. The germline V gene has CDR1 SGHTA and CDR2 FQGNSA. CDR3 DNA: TGTGCCAGCCGAGCTACGAGGGATGGCTACACCTTC. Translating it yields CASRATRDGYTF.

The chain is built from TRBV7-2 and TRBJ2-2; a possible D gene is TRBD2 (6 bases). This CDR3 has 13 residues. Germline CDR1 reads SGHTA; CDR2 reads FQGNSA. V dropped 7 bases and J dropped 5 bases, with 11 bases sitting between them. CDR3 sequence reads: CASTFGGTGELFF. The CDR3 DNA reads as TGTGCCAGCACCTTTGGGGGGACCGGGGAGCTGTTTTTT. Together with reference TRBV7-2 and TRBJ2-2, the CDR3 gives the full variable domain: GAGVSQSPSNKVTEKGKDVELRCDPISGHTALYWYRQSLGQGLEFLIYFQGNSAPDKSGLPSDRFSAERTGGSVSTLTIQRTQQEDSAVYLCASTFGGTGELFFGEGSRLTVL.

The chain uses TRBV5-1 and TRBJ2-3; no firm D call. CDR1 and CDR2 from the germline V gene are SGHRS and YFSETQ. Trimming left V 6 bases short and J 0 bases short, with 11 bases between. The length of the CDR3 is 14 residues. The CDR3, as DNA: TGCGCCAGCAACCCAGAACCTAGCACAGATACGCAGTATTTT. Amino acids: CASNPEPSTDTQYF.

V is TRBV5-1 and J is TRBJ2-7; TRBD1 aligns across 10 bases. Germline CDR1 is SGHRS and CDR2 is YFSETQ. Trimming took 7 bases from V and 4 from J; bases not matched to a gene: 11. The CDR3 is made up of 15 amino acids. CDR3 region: CASGSSTGGSYEQYF. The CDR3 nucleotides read TGCGCCAGCGGTTCATCGACAGGGGGCTCGTACGAGCAGTACTTC.

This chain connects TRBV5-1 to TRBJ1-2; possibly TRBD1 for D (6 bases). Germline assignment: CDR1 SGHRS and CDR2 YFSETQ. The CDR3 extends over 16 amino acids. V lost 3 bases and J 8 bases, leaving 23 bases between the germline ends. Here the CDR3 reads CASSSPGQPHLGGYTF. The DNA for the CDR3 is TGCGCCAGCAGCTCTCCCGGACAGCCCCACCTGGGAGGCTACACCTTC.

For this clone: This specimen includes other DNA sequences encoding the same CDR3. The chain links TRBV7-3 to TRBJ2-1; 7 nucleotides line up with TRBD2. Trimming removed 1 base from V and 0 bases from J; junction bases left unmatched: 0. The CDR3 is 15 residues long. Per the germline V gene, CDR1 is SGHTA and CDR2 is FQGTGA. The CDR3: CASSLSGSSYNEQFF. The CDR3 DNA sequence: TGTGCCAGCAGCTTAAGCGGGAGCTCCTACAATGAGCAGTTCTTC. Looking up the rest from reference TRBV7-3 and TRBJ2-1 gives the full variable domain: GAGVSQTPSNKVTEKGKYVELRCDPISGHTALYWYRQSLGQGPEFLIYFQGTGAADDSGLPNDRFFAVRPEGSVSTLKIQRTERGDSAVYLCASSLSGSSYNEQFFGPGTRLTVL.

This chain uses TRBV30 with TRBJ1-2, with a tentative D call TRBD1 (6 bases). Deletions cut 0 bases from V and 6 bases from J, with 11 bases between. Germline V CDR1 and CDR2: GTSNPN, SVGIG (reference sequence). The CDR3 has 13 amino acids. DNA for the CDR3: TGTGCCTGGAGTGTTACAGGGAGGGATGGCTACACCTTC. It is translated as CAWSVTGRDGYTF.

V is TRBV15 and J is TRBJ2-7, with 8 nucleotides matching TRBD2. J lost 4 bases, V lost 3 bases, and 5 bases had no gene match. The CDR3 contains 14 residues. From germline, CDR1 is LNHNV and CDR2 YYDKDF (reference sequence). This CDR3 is CATSSGGRQYEQYF. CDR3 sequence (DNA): TGTGCCACCAGCAGCGGCGGGAGGCAGTACGAGCAGTACTTC.

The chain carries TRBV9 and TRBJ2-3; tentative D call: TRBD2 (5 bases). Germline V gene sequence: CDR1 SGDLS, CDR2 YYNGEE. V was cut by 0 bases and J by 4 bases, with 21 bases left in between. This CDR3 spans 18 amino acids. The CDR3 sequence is CASSVGLGLDRAADTQYF. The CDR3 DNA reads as TGTGCCAGCAGCGTAGGTCTAGGTCTCGATCGAGCGGCAGATACGCAGTATTTT.

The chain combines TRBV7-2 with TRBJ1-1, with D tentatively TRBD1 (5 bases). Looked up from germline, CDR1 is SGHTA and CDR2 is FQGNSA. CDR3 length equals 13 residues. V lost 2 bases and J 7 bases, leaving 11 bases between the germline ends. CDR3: CASSLLGTGEAFF. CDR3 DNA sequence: TGTGCCAGCAGCTTACTCGGAACAGGTGAAGCTTTCTTT. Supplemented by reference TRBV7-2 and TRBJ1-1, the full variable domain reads GAGVSQSPSNKVTEKGKDVELRCDPISGHTALYWYRQSLGQGLEFLIYFQGNSAPDKSGLPSDRFSAERTGGSVSTLTIQRTQQEDSAVYLCASSLLGTGEAFFGQGTRLTVV.

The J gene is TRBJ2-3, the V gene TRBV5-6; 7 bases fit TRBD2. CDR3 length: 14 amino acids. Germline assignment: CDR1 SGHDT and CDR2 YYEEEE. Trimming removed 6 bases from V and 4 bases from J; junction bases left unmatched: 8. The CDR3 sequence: CASTPRLAADTQYF. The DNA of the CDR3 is TGTGCCAGCACCCCCCGGCTAGCGGCAGATACGCAGTATTTT. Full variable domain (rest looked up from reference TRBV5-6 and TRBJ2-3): DAGVTQSPTHLIKTRGQQVTLRCSPKSGHDTVSWYQQALGQGPQFIFQYYEEEERQRGNFPDRFSGHQFPNYSSELNVNALLLGDSALYLCASTPRLAADTQYFGPGTRLTVL.

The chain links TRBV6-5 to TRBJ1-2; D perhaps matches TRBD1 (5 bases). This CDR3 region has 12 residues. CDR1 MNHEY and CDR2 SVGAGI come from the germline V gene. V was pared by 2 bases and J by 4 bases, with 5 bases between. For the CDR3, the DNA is TGTGCCAGCAGTTACGGGGCCTATGGCTACACCTTC. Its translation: CASSYGAYGYTF.

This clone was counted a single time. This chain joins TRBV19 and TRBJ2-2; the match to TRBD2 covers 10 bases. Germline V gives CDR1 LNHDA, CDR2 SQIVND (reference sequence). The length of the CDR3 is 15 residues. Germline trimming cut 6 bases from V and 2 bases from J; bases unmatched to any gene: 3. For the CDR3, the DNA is TGTGCCAGTAGATGGACTAGCGGAAACACCGGGGAGCTGTTTTTT. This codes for CASRWTSGNTGELFF.